These 2 T cell receptor beta chains were sequenced from one sample in a study of human CD8 memory T cell subsets. Early memory CD8+ T cells that were CCR7+ PD-1+ TIGIT+ with exhausted-like traits constituted the TPEX cells. Libraries of TCR beta chains were produced by 5' RACE (UMI-labeled). With the 5' RACE reads reprocessed, TCRdb shows one record per CDR3 protein and no DNA. The sample table sets out roughly 10,000 distinct CDR3 sequences. Material for sequencing was CD8+ T cells from PBMCs. The receptors come from a human donor in good health.

The CDR3 loop is CASSLWVALDGEQFF. J is TRBJ2-1 and V is TRBV14. The CDR3 contains 15 residues. Germline CDR1 reads SGHDN; CDR2 reads FVKESK.

The gene calls are TRBV2 and TRBJ2-1; the TCRdb call, TRBD2, lacks DNA for checking. Per the germline V gene, CDR1 is SNHLY and CDR2 is FYNNEI. CDR3 length: 16 residues. The CDR3: CASMETGPLPYNEQFF.